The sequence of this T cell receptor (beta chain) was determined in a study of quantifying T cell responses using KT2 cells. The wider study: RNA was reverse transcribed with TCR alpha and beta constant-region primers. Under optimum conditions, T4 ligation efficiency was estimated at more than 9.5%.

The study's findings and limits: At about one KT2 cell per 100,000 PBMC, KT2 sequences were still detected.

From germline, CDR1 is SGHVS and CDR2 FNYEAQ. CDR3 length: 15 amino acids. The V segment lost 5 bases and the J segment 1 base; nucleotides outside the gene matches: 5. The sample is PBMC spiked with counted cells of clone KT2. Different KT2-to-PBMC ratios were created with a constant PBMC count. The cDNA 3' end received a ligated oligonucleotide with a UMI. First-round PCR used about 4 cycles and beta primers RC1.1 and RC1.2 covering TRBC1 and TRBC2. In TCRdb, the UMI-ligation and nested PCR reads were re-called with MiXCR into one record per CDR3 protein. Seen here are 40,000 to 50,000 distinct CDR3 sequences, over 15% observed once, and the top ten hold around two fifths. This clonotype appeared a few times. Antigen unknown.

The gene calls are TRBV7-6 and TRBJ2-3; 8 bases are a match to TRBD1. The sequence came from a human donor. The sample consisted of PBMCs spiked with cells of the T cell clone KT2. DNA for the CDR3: TGTGCCAGCAGCACTCTGACAGGGGGCACAGATACGCAGTATTTT. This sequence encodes CASSTLTGGTDTQYF.